These 22 T cell receptor beta chains originate from one sample sequenced in a study of T cell clusters in autoimmune cytopenias. One tube held mixed TRB-A and TRB-B primer pools for touch-down PCR. TCRdb reprocessed the multiplex PCR reads, with one entry per CDR3 protein and no DNA. The sample shows 7,800 or so distinct CDR3 sequences, and about 5% sits with its ten largest clones. Some 40,000 genome equivalents of blood DNA were amplified for TRB. What was sequenced was peripheral blood. Source of these receptors: a human donor with an autoimmune cytopenia or autoimmune hepatitis (not recorded which).

This clonotype is labeled medium-sized based on frequency. This chain links TRBV6-5 with TRBJ2-2; checking the TCRdb D call of TRBD1 is not possible without DNA. Germline V gene sequence: CDR1 MNHEY, CDR2 SVGAGI. This CDR3 has 13 amino acids. CDR3: CASSYGGPGELFF.

The chain is built from TRBV6-6 and TRBJ1-4; TCRdb's assignment of TRBD1 cannot be checked, as there is no DNA. This CDR3 has 15 residues. Germline CDR1 reads MNHNY; CDR2 reads SVGAGI (reference sequence). CDR3 loop: CASSLFQDRRGKLFF.

The gene calls are TRBV6-1 and TRBJ2-5; checking the TCRdb D call of TRBD1 is not possible without DNA. There are 16 residues in the CDR3. Germline V gene data show CDR1 as MNHNS and CDR2 as SASEGT. CDR3: CASSGGRPTGRETQYF.

Frequency places this clonotype as medium-sized. The chain uses TRBV27 and TRBJ2-3; TCRdb gives TRBD2 as the D gene, but with no DNA this cannot be confirmed. Per the germline V gene, CDR1 is MNHEY and CDR2 is SMNVEV (reference sequence). The CDR3 runs 16 residues. CDR3 sequence: CASSWGSGGQADTQYF.

J is TRBJ2-1 and V is TRBV6-1. Germline CDR1 MNHNS, CDR2 SASEGT. This CDR3 is built from 15 residues. CDR3: CASKSSEGPYNEQFF.

The chain employs TRBV5-5 and TRBJ2-5; the D call of TRBD1 rests on TCRdb alone, since no DNA is present to check it. There are 15 residues in the CDR3. CDR1 is SGHKS and CDR2 is YYEKEE in the germline V gene (reference sequence). The CDR3: CASSGGLGMGETQYF.

This clonotype shows up as medium-sized (0.01 to 0.1%) by frequency. The gene calls are TRBV20-1 and TRBJ2-7; the TRBD1 assignment by TCRdb is unverifiable without DNA. In germline, CDR1 is DFQATT, CDR2 SNEGSKA (reference sequence). The CDR3 spans 12 residues. The CDR3 loop is CSARSWTGEQYF.

The chain links TRBV12-3 or TRBV12-4 to TRBJ2-5; TCRdb returns TRBD1, unconfirmable since there is no DNA. There are 14 residues in the CDR3. The CDR3 here is CASGVLGGRETQYF.

This chain joins TRBV7-9 and TRBJ2-5; TCRdb indicates TRBD2, and absent DNA this call remains unverified. CDR1 SEHNR and CDR2 FQNEAQ come from the germline V gene (reference sequence). This CDR3 spans 17 amino acids. This chain's CDR3 is CASSLLAGDQYQETQYF.

This clonotype is large by frequency. V is TRBV19 and J is TRBJ2-7; the TCRdb D gene call, TRBD2, has no DNA to confirm it. In germline, CDR1 is LNHDA, CDR2 SQIVND (reference sequence). This CDR3 spans 14 amino acids. The CDR3 is CASSIRRGNYEQYF.

This clonotype is medium-sized by frequency. This chain uses TRBV15 with TRBJ1-4. The germline CDR1 and CDR2 sequences are LNHNV and YYDKDF (reference sequence). The CDR3 extends over 15 amino acids. CDR3 sequence reads: CATSRRGPAGEKLFF.

By frequency, this clonotype registers medium-sized. This chain links TRBV30 with TRBJ1-5. The length of the CDR3 is 13 residues. Germline CDR1 is GTSNPN and CDR2 is SVGIG (reference sequence). CDR3 amino acids: CAWASSFNQPQHF.

V usage is TRBV4-3 and J usage is TRBJ2-5; TCRdb names TRBD2, which stays unverified in the absence of DNA. The CDR3 is 18 amino acids. Per germline, CDR1 LGHNA and CDR2 YSLEER. The chain's CDR3 is CASSQAFKGVGGGETQYF.

The CDR3 sequence is CASSPGQGRGETQYF. The chain employs TRBV6-6 and TRBJ2-5; the D gene TCRdb calls, TRBD1, cannot be checked with no DNA. There are 15 residues in the CDR3. Germline lookup yields CDR1 MNHNY and CDR2 SVGAGI (reference sequence).

The chain is built from TRBV20-1 and TRBJ2-7; with no DNA, the TCRdb D assignment of TRBD2 cannot be verified. The CDR3 has 14 amino acids. CDR1 is DFQATT and CDR2 is SNEGSKA in the germline V gene (reference sequence). The CDR3 loop reads CSASLAGLNYEQYF.

This chain links TRBV29-1 with TRBJ2-3; lacking DNA, the TRBD2 call made by TCRdb goes unchecked. The germline V gene has CDR1 SQVTM and CDR2 ANQGSEA. CDR3 size: 15 residues. The CDR3 protein is CSVEPRTREGDTQYF.

The chain uses TRBV5-5 and TRBJ2-1; TCRdb calls TRBD1, which cannot be checked without DNA. The germline V gene has CDR1 SGHKS and CDR2 YYEKEE (reference sequence). CDR3 length equals 15 residues. The CDR3 sequence is CASSITGGAYNEQFF.

This CDR3 reads CASSTGQGAGGYTF. V usage is TRBV6-1 and J usage is TRBJ1-2; as DNA is missing, the TRBD1 call by TCRdb cannot be tested. CDR1 and CDR2 (germline): MNHNS, SASEGT. CDR3 size: 14 residues.

This clonotype is classed as medium-sized by frequency. The chain joins TRBV7-2 to TRBJ2-5; checking the TCRdb D call of TRBD2 is not possible without DNA. The CDR3 runs to 17 residues. Looked up from germline, CDR1 is SGHTA and CDR2 is FQGNSA. The CDR3 sequence is CASSLVVAGGLRETQYF.

This chain links TRBV7-6 with TRBJ2-3; no DNA is available, so the TRBD1 call from TCRdb remains unchecked. There are 14 residues in the CDR3. CDR1 SGHVS and CDR2 FNYEAQ come from the germline V gene. CDR3 residues: CASSSRGEADTQYF.

The chain has TRBV6-5 and TRBJ2-5; TCRdb lists TRBD2, though no DNA is available to test this call. CDR1 is MNHEY and CDR2 is SVGAGI in the germline V gene. CDR3 length: 16 amino acids. CDR3 sequence: CASKEVIAGDQETQYF.

The V call is TRBV24-1, the J call TRBJ2-3; the TRBD1 assignment by TCRdb is unverifiable without DNA. The germline V gene has CDR1 KGHDR and CDR2 SFDVKD. The CDR3 runs to 18 residues. The CDR3 sequence is CATSDPGGGIYSTDTQYF.